These 30 T cell receptor beta chains were sequenced from one sample in a study of blood T cell repertoires in COVID-19. Some clones are missing from TCRdb's copy, which holds only in-frame ones; the method was immunoSEQ multiplex PCR. There are 100,000 to 150,000 clones in the sample; about nine tenths occur only once, and roughly 10% lies in the top ten. Sequenced sample: peripheral blood. The receptors come from a woman in her 70s with COVID-19, enrolled during active disease.

The V gene is TRBV6-5, the J gene TRBJ1-6; the match to TRBD1 covers 8 bases. V shed 5 bases, J shed 9 bases, and the junction held 9 bases outside the gene matches. Germline V lookup: CDR1 MNHEY, CDR2 SVGAGI. The CDR3 sequence is 15 residues long. The CDR3 DNA sequence: TGTGCCAGCAGTCCCCAGTCAGGGGGCCTTTCACCCCTCCACTTT. It is translated as CASSPQSGGLSPLHF.

V usage is TRBV6-1 and J usage is TRBJ1-3; no clear D. The CDR3 sequence is 14 residues long. V was trimmed by 2 bases and J by 1 base, leaving 6 bases between them. From germline, CDR1 is MNHNS and CDR2 SASEGT. The CDR3: CASSERGSGNTIYF. The CDR3 bases are TGTGCCAGCAGTGAAAGAGGGTCTGGAAACACCATATATTTT.

This clone was detected once. The chain links TRBV10-2 to TRBJ2-7; weak D call: TRBD2 (7 bases). Germline loops: CDR1 WSHSY, CDR2 SAAADI. CDR3 length: 13 residues. V lost 8 bases and J 3 bases, leaving 14 bases between the germline ends. The CDR3, as DNA: TGCGCCAGCCAGGAGGGGGGGCTCTACGAGCAGTACTTC. Translating it yields CASQEGGLYEQYF.

The J gene is TRBJ1-2, the V gene TRBV11-2; perhaps TRBD1 as D (6 bases). The V and J ends lost 6 bases and 0 bases respectively, with 11 bases between them. CDR3 length: 14 amino acids. Germline V gene lookup returns CDR1 SGHAT and CDR2 FQNNGV. The CDR3 protein is CASSAAGANYGYTF. CDR3 sequence (DNA): TGTGCCAGCAGTGCAGCAGGGGCTAACTATGGCTACACCTTC.

The chain combines TRBV23-1 with TRBJ1-5; no firm D call. TRBV23-1 is noted as an ORF with a role that remains uncertain. V gave up 4 bases and J gave up 4 bases, with 8 bases separating them. The CDR3 sequence is 13 residues long. DNA for the CDR3: TGCGCCAGCAGTCGGGCAGTTAATCAGCCCCAGCATTTT. It specifies CASSRAVNQPQHF.

The genes are TRBV9 and TRBJ2-1; a weak D match, TRBD2 (5 bases). The CDR3 contains 15 residues. From germline, CDR1 is SGDLS and CDR2 YYNGEE. The ends were cut back, 2 bases at V and 5 bases at J, with 14 bases in the middle. The CDR3 sequence: CASSVESSTHNEQFF. CDR3 nucleotide sequence: TGTGCCAGCAGCGTTGAGTCTAGCACCCACAATGAGCAGTTCTTC.

The V gene is TRBV9, the J gene TRBJ2-2, with 9 bases aligning to TRBD1. The length of the CDR3 is 17 residues. Germline CDR1 and CDR2: SGDLS and YYNGEE. V lost 0 bases to trimming and J lost 13 bases; unmatched junction nucleotides: 16. In nucleotides, the CDR3 is TGTGCCAGCAGCGTAGATACAGGGGGCGACTATGGGGAGTGGCTGTTTTTT. Encoded protein: CASSVDTGGDYGEWLFF.

The CDR3 loop is CASSQEWGRSSSYNEQFF. The CDR3 DNA reads TGTGCCAGCAGCCAAGAATGGGGGAGGTCGAGCTCCTACAATGAGCAGTTCTTC. The gene calls are TRBV3-1 (or the pseudogene TRBV3-2) and TRBJ2-1, with a tentative D call TRBD2 (6 bases). Germline V lookup: CDR1 LGHDT, CDR2 YNNKEL (reference sequence). The CDR3 totals 18 residues. Trimming removed 0 bases from V and 0 bases from J, with 15 bases in between.

The J gene is TRBJ1-5, the V gene TRBV19, with D unresolved. Germline V gene lookup returns CDR1 LNHDA and CDR2 SQIVND (reference sequence). The CDR3 is 14 residues long. Deletions cut 7 bases from V and 10 bases from J, with 20 bases between. In DNA, the CDR3 is TGTGCCAGTACCATGGTAACGATGGCAGGACCCCAGCATTTT. This gives the protein CASTMVTMAGPQHF.

This clone has a handful of counts. This rearrangement joins TRBV7-2 to TRBJ1-4; D is uncertain. The germline V gene has CDR1 SGHTA and CDR2 FQGNSA. Between the trimmed V and J ends, which lost 5 bases and 0 bases, there was a span of 13 bases. The CDR3 is 16 amino acids. CDR3 sequence (DNA): TGTGCCAGCAGCACCTTCAGCGGCGCAACTAATGAAAAACTGTTTTTT. Encoded protein: CASSTFSGATNEKLFF.

In its sample, this clone was seen once. The junction does not match germline at one end; this may be a read error. V gene TRBV30 combines with J gene TRBJ1-3, with TRBD1 matching 9 bases. Germline loops: CDR1 GTSNPN, CDR2 SVGIG (reference sequence). The CDR3 is 16 residues long. In DNA form, the CDR3 reads TGTGCCTGGAGTATTCGCCGGGTAACGGGACAGGGATCCTTGGATTTT. Its protein product is CAWSIRRVTGQGSLDF.

The V and J genes are TRBV30 and TRBJ2-7; 7 bases are shared with TRBD2. This CDR3 comprises 12 residues. CDR1 and CDR2 from the germline V gene are GTSNPN and SVGIG (reference sequence). Trimming took 5 bases from V and 1 from J; bases not matched to a gene: 2. CDR3 DNA: TGTGCCTGGGGGGACTATTCCTACGAGCAGTACTTC. Protein product: CAWGDYSYEQYF.

This chain connects TRBV7-7 to TRBJ2-2, with TRBD1 identical over 9 bases. There are 17 residues in the CDR3. Germline V CDR1 and CDR2: SSHAT, FNYEAQ (reference sequence). After removal of 0 bases from V and 7 bases from J, the junction contained 9 bases not matched to a gene. The CDR3 loop is CASSLAAGQGIGGELFF. CDR3 DNA: TGTGCCAGCAGCTTAGCAGCGGGACAGGGTATCGGCGGGGAGCTGTTTTTT.

J is TRBJ2-4 and V is TRBV5-1; 9 bases agree with TRBD1. CDR1 and CDR2 from the germline V gene are SGHRS and YFSETQ. The CDR3 length is 16 residues. With V trimmed by 0 bases and J by 9 bases, 10 bases remained unmatched. The DNA for the CDR3 is TGCGCCAGCAGCTTGGCCGGCGGGACAGGGCATCTCATTCAGTACTTC. This codes for CASSLAGGTGHLIQYF.

V is TRBV25-1 and J is TRBJ1-3, with 7 bases identical to TRBD1. The germline V gene has CDR1 MGHDK and CDR2 SYGVNS. CDR3 length: 15 amino acids. V gave up 4 bases and J gave up 4 bases; unmatched junction bases: 7. CDR3 DNA sequence: TGTGCCAGCAGTGGCACAGGGGCAAAGGGAAACACCATATATTTT. Translated, it gives CASSGTGAKGNTIYF.

The rearrangement joins TRBV10-3 to TRBJ2-2; D unclear. The CDR3 covers 14 residues. With 4 bases removed from V and 3 bases from J, the gap between germline ends came to 9 bases. The V gene's germline CDR1 is ENHRY and CDR2 SYGVKD. CDR3 region: CAISGQAYTGELFF. The CDR3 DNA reads as TGTGCCATCAGTGGCCAGGCATACACCGGGGAGCTGTTTTTT.

The V and J genes are TRBV27 and TRBJ1-2; D is possibly TRBD1 (6 bases). Trimming removed 6 bases from V and 8 bases from J, with 16 bases in between. This CDR3 comprises 13 residues. CDR1 MNHEY and CDR2 SMNVEV come from the germline V gene (reference sequence). The CDR3 loop is CASRVDRTGGYTF. The CDR3, as DNA: TGTGCCAGCAGGGTCGACAGGACTGGGGGCTACACCTTC.

J is TRBJ2-3 and V is TRBV10-3, with D maybe TRBD2 (6 bases). Germline CDR1 reads ENHRY; CDR2 reads SYGVKD. V shed 6 bases and J shed 0 bases, with 10 bases lying between them. The CDR3 spans 14 residues. Here the CDR3 DNA reads TGTGCCATCAGCCCCGGAGGGAGCACAGATACGCAGTATTTT. Protein product: CAISPGGSTDTQYF.

This sequence joins TRBV4-1 and TRBJ1-1; D might be TRBD1 (5 bases). CDR1 MGHRA and CDR2 YSYEKL come from the germline V gene. There are 15 residues in the CDR3. Trimming removed 0 bases at V and 4 bases at J, with 12 bases between. Here the CDR3 DNA reads TGCGCCAGCAGCCAAGATCCGGCGGGGGGCACTGAAGCTTTCTTT. Its translation is CASSQDPAGGTEAFF.

This clone was recorded once. The V and J genes are TRBV10-3 and TRBJ2-7; D may be TRBD2 (6 bases). The CDR3 is made up of 15 amino acids. V was shortened by 6 bases and J by 2 bases, with 17 bases between the two germline ends. Germline-derived CDR1 and CDR2 are ENHRY and SYGVKD. CDR3 sequence (DNA): TGTGCCATCAGCCGGGACTTATCGACCCCCTACGAGCAGTACTTC. This translates into CAISRDLSTPYEQYF.

The chain uses TRBV5-6 and TRBJ2-7; 9 nucleotides align to TRBD1. Germline CDR1 SGHDT, CDR2 YYEEEE. V lost 4 bases to trimming and J lost 6 bases; unmatched junction nucleotides: 8. The CDR3 is 14 residues long. The CDR3 region has the DNA TGTGCCAGCAGCGCCGACAGGGGGTTTGGCGAGCAGTACTTC. Translating gives CASSADRGFGEQYF.

This chain joins TRBV21-1 and TRBJ1-2; the table's D call TRBD1 went unverified against the DNA. TRBV21-1 is an annotated pseudogene. This CDR3 region has 15 residues. The CDR3: CASSKEGTGDYGYTF. The DNA for the CDR3 is TGTGCCAGCAGCAAAGAGGGGACAGGGGACTATGGCTACACCTTC.

This chain uses TRBV5-1 with TRBJ2-1; tentatively, D is TRBD1 (6 bases). V lost 4 bases to trimming and J lost 4 bases, with 9 bases between them. The CDR3 sequence is 13 residues long. CDR1 and CDR2 from the germline V gene are SGHRS and YFSETQ. The DNA for the CDR3 is TGCGCCAGCAGCGGGACACGGTACAATGAGCAGTTCTTC. It is translated as CASSGTRYNEQFF.

This chain connects TRBV10-3 to TRBJ2-3; 7 bases are shared with TRBD2. Germline assignment: CDR1 ENHRY and CDR2 SYGVKD. The CDR3 has 14 amino acids. V was pared by 5 bases and J by 4 bases, with 6 bases of the junction left unmatched. CDR3 nucleotides: TGTGCCATCAGTACTAGCGATGGTCCAGATACGCAGTATTTT. Protein: CAISTSDGPDTQYF.

V is TRBV18 and J is TRBJ1-5; 7 nucleotides agree with TRBD1. The CDR3 totals 14 residues. The germline V gene encodes CDR1 KGHSH and CDR2 LQKENI. The V and J ends lost 2 bases and 6 bases, in that order; junction bases with no gene match: 4. The CDR3 here is CASSPDRDGQPQHF. The CDR3 DNA follows: TGTGCCAGCTCACCAGACAGGGACGGTCAGCCCCAGCATTTT.

DNA of the CDR3: TGTGCCATCAGTGAGTCCAACAGGGGGTCTGATAATTCACCCCTCCACTTT. Translation gives CAISESNRGSDNSPLHF. The gene calls are TRBV10-3 and TRBJ1-6; 8 nucleotides agree with TRBD1. The CDR3 is made up of 17 amino acids. The ends lost 0 bases at V and 5 bases at J; junction bases unmatched: 6. The germline CDR1 and CDR2 sequences are ENHRY and SYGVKD.

J is TRBJ2-1 and V is TRBV7-9; D not resolved. Germline CDR1 is SEHNR and CDR2 is FQNEAQ (reference sequence). The CDR3 loop spans 13 amino acids. The V end lost 7 bases, the J end lost 4 bases, and 11 bases lay between the germline ends. The CDR3 sequence: CASKTRDYNEQFF. For the CDR3, the DNA is TGTGCCAGCAAGACTCGCGATTACAATGAGCAGTTCTTC. Using reference TRBV7-9 and TRBJ2-1 for the parts outside the CDR3, the full variable domain is DTGVSQNPRHKITKRGQNVTFRCDPISEHNRLYWYRQTLGQGPEFLTYFQNEAQLEKSRLLSDRFSAERPKGSFSTLEIQRTEQGDSAMYLCASKTRDYNEQFFGPGTRLTVL.

The J gene is TRBJ1-5, the V gene TRBV21-1; TRBD1, the table's D call, was not compared with the DNA. TRBV21-1 is tagged as a pseudogene. This CDR3 is 13 amino acids long. CDR3 DNA sequence: TGTGCCAGCACCCTTGACAGGGAACAGCCCCAGCATTTT. Its protein is CASTLDREQPQHF.

The chain carries TRBV5-1 and TRBJ2-5; tentative D call: TRBD2 (5 bases). The V end was cut by 4 bases, the J end by 4 bases, with 14 bases between. The CDR3 runs to 14 residues. The germline V gene has CDR1 SGHRS and CDR2 YFSETQ. CDR3 protein: CASSGPGVGETQYF. Here the CDR3 DNA reads TGCGCCAGCAGCGGCCCCGGGGTCGGAGAGACCCAGTACTTC. The full variable domain, rest sourced from reference TRBV5-1 and TRBJ2-5, is KAGVTQTPRYLIKTRGQQVTLSCSPISGHRSVSWYQQTPGQGLQFLFEYFSETQRNKGNFPGRFSGRQFSNSRSEMNVSTLELGDSALYLCASSGPGVGETQYFGPGTRLLVL.

The chain recombines TRBV11-2 with TRBJ1-6, with D unresolved. Deletions cut 3 bases from V and 8 bases from J, with 11 bases between. Germline-derived CDR1 and CDR2 are SGHAT and FQNNGV. CDR3 length: 14 amino acids. The CDR3 nucleotides read TGTGCCAGCAGCTTTGGGCAACGGCATTCACCCCTCCACTTT. This gives the protein CASSFGQRHSPLHF.